These 10 T cell receptor beta chains came from one sample sequenced in a study of CD8 T cells in Susac syndrome. RNA, at about 0.5 to 1 ug, was reverse transcribed with random hexamers. TCRdb re-called the immunoSEQ multiplex PCR reads with MiXCR, one entry per CDR3 protein. The sample contains 70,000 to 100,000 distinct CDR3 sequences, approximately 96% of which appear only once. Sequenced material: CD8+ T cells from PBMCs. The source of these receptors is a human donor with Susac syndrome.

The CDR3 DNA reads as TGTGCCACCGGGCGGGGTGAAGCTTTCTTT. It codes for CATGRGEAFF. The gene calls are TRBV7-8 and TRBJ1-1, with D hard to call. Germline V gene lookup returns CDR1 SGHVS and CDR2 FQNEAQ. V was cut by 10 bases and J by 7 bases, with 10 bases left in between. The CDR3 is 10 amino acids.

The chain employs TRBV20-1 and TRBJ1-6; no clear D gene. With 0 bases removed from V and 9 bases from J, the gap between germline ends came to 12 bases. The CDR3 is 14 amino acids. The germline gives CDR1 DFQATT, CDR2 SNEGSKA (reference sequence). For the CDR3, the DNA is TGCAGTGCTAGAGATAGCACAGATACTTCACCCCTCCACTTT. It specifies CSARDSTDTSPLHF.

CDR3 in DNA: TGTGCCAGCAGTCCCGCTCCGTTCCGGGACGGGGATATCTATAATTCACCCCTCCACTTT. Its translation: CASSPAPFRDGDIYNSPLHF. The V and J genes are TRBV27 and TRBJ1-6, with D possibly TRBD1 on 5 matching bases. This CDR3 spans 20 amino acids. Trimming removed 5 bases from V and 3 bases from J, with 26 bases in between. CDR1 is MNHEY and CDR2 is SMNVEV in the germline V gene (reference sequence).

The genes are TRBV20-1 and TRBJ2-5, with TRBD2 as a possible D gene (5 bases). The germline V and J ends were trimmed by 3 bases and 0 bases, with 14 bases remaining between them. The CDR3 runs to 15 residues. Germline lookup yields CDR1 DFQATT and CDR2 SNEGSKA (reference sequence). The CDR3 spells CSASGAGNYQETQYF. The CDR3 nucleotides are TGCAGTGCTAGTGGCGCCGGGAATTACCAAGAGACCCAGTACTTC.

J is TRBJ1-5 and V is TRBV20-1; a weak D match, TRBD1 (5 bases). The CDR3 length is 18 residues. Germline V lookup: CDR1 DFQATT, CDR2 SNEGSKA (reference sequence). V was pared by 2 bases and J by 1 base, with 21 bases between. The CDR3 spells CSARTRQLGFGSNQPQHF. The CDR3 DNA reads TGCAGTGCTAGAACGCGACAGTTGGGTTTCGGGAGCAATCAGCCCCAGCATTTT.

The chain carries TRBV7-8 and TRBJ2-5; 15 bases align to TRBD2. This CDR3 is 17 amino acids long. V lost 4 bases and J lost 5; bases outside the gene matches: 8. Germline values: CDR1 SGHVS, CDR2 FQNEAQ. For the CDR3, the DNA is TGTGCCAGCAGCTCCGGACTAGCGGGGGGGCCCTGGGAGACCCAGTACTTC. Translated: CASSSGLAGGPWETQYF.

This chain joins TRBV5-4 and TRBJ2-7; TRBD2 aligns across 11 bases. CDR1 and CDR2 from the germline V gene are SGHNT and YYREEE (reference sequence). Trimming cost V 4 bases and J 3 bases; bases outside gene matches: 9. The CDR3 is 16 amino acids. CDR3 DNA sequence: TGTGCCAGCAGCATCGCCGGGACTAGCGGTTTCTACGAGCAGTACTTC. Translating gives CASSIAGTSGFYEQYF.

The chain carries TRBV9 and TRBJ2-4; no clear D gene. V shed 5 bases and J shed 9 bases, with 12 bases lying between them. The germline V gene has CDR1 SGDLS and CDR2 YYNGEE. The length of the CDR3 is 12 residues. The DNA of the CDR3 is TGTGCCAGCAGTCTTATTGCTGGCATTCAGTACTTC. As protein: CASSLIAGIQYF.

This chain uses TRBV10-2 with TRBJ2-3; TRBD2 aligns across 9 bases. The CDR3 runs 15 residues. Germline trimming cut 1 base from V and 2 bases from J; bases unmatched to any gene: 1. Germline CDR1 reads WSHSY; CDR2 reads SAAADI. The CDR3 spells CASSELAGVTDTQYF. The CDR3 nucleotides are TGCGCCAGCAGTGAGTTAGCGGGAGTCACAGATACGCAGTATTTT.

The rearrangement joins TRBV12-3 or TRBV12-4 to TRBJ2-1; possible D gene TRBD2, 6 bases. The CDR3 covers 14 residues. Trimming left V 5 bases short and J 6 bases short, with 14 bases between. In DNA, the CDR3 is TGTGCCAGCAGTAGCTTGGCGGGGCCCAATGAGCAGTTCTTC. As protein: CASSSLAGPNEQFF.